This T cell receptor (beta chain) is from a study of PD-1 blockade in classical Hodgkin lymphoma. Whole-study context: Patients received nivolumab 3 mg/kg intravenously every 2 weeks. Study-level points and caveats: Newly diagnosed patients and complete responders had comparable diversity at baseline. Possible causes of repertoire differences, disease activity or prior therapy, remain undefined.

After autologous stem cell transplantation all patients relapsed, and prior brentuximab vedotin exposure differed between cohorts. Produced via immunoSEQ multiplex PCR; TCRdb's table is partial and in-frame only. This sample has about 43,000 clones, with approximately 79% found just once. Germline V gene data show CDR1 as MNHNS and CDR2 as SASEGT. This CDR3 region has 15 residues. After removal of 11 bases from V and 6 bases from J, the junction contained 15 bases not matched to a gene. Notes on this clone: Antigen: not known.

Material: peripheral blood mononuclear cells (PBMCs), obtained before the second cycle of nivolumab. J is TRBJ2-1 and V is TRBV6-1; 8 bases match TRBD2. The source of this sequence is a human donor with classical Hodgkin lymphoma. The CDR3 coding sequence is TGTGCCGCATCACCTCCGGGACTAGTCCCCAATGAGCAGTTCTTC. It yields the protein CAASPPGLVPNEQFF.